This TCR beta chain was identified during a study of cytomegalovirus exposure and HLA in healthy donors. CDR3 length: 12 amino acids. Germline CDR1 and CDR2: SEHNR and FQNEAQ (reference sequence). The study ran its PCR with 60 Vbeta and 13 Jbeta primers. Produced via immunoSEQ multiplex PCR; TCRdb's table is partial and in-frame only. The table lists some 140,000 clones, 70% to 80% of them singletons. Turning to this clone: Germline and junction disagree at one end, which may indicate a read error.

This clonotype was sampled from a man aged 25 to 45 in good health and CMV-seronegative. The sequenced sample consisted of PBMCs. The V call is TRBV7-9, the J call TRBJ1-1, with D possibly being TRBD1 (5 bases). The CDR3 sequence is CSSSLGGGYAFF. The CDR3 nucleotides read TGTTCCAGCAGCTTAGGCGGGGGATATGCTTTCTTT.